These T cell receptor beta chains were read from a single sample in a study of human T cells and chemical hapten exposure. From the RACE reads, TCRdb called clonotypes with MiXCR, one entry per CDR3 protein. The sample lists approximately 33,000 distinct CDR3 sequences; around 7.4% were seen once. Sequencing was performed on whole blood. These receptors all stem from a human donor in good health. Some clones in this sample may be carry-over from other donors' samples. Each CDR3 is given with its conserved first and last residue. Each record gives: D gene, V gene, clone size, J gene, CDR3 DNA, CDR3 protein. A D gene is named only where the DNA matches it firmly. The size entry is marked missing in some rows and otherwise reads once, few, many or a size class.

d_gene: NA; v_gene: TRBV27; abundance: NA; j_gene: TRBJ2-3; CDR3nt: TGTGCCAGCAGTTTGGAGCAGTGCTCAGATACGCAGTATTTT; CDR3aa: CASSLEQCSDTQYF
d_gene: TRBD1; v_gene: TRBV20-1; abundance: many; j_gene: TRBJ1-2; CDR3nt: TGCAGTGCCCCCCGACAGGGGGCTATCAATGGCTACACCTTC; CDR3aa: CSAPRQGAINGYTF
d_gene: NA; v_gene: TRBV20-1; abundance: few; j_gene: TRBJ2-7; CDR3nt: TGCAGTGCTCCATCCCCCCTAGGAGGGTACCGTTACGAGCAGTACTTC; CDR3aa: CSAPSPLGGYRYEQYF
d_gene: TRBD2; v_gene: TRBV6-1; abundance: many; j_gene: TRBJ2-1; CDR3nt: TGTGCCAGCAGAGCATGGACTAGCGGGGATTACAATGAGCAGTTCTTC; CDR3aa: CASRAWTSGDYNEQFF
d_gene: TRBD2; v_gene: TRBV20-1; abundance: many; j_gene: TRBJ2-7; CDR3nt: TGCAGTGCTCCTAGCGGGAGATCCTACGAGCAGTACTTC; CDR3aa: CSAPSGRSYEQYF
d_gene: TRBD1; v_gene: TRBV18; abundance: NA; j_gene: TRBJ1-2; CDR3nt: TGTGCCAGCTCATCATCGACAGGGGCATTGGGCTACACCTTC; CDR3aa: CASSSSTGALGYTF
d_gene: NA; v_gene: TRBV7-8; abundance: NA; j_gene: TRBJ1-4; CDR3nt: TGTGCCAGCAGCCCGACAGGCGCTAATGAAAAACTGTTTTTT; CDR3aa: CASSPTGANEKLFF
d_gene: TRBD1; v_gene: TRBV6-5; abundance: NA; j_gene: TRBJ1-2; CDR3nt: TGTGCCAGCAGTTATGGAGCAGGGGGCAGGTTGGACTATGGCTACACCTTC; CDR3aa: CASSYGAGGRLDYGYTF
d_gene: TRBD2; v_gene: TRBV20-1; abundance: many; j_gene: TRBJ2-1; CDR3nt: TGCAGTGCTAGTTCCGCTGGGCTAGCGGGAGTCCGTGAGCAGTTCTTC; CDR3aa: CSASSAGLAGVREQFF
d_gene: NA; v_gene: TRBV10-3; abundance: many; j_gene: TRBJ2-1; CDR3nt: TGTGCCATCAGTCCGGACCGGGACACCAGATACAATGAGCAGTTCTTC; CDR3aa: CAISPDRDTRYNEQFF
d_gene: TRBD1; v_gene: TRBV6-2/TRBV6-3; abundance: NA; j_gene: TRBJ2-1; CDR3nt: TGTGCCAGCACAGACAGGGGGCGGGATGAGCAGTTCTTC; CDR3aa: CASTDRGRDEQFF
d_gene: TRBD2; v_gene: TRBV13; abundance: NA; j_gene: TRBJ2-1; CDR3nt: TGTGCCAGCAGCCCCAAGGGGCTAGCGGGGGTGACCTACAATGAGCAGTTCTTC; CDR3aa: CASSPKGLAGVTYNEQFF
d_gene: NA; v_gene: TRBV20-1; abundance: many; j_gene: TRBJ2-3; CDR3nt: TGCAGTGCTAGAGATAGTAGCGCTAGCACAGATACGCAGTATTTT; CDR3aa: CSARDSSASTDTQYF
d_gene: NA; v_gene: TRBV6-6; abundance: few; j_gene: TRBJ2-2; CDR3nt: TGTGCCAGCAGTTCCGCCTCGCGGGCGTTAAACACCGGGGAGCTGTTTTTT; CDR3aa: CASSSASRALNTGELFF
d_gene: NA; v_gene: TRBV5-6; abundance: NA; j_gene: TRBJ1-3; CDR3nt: TGTGCCAGCAGCTTAGGCGTGTCTGGAAACACCATATATTTT; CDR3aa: CASSLGVSGNTIYF
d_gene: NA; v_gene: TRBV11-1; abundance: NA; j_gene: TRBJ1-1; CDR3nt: TGTGCCAGCAGCTTCGGACGGGGTGGCACTGAAGCTTTCTTT; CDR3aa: CASSFGRGGTEAFF
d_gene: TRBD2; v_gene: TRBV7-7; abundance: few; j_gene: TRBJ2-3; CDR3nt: TGTGCCAGCAGCCCCGGGACTAGCTGTGGAGATACGCAGTATTTT; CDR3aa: CASSPGTSCGDTQYF
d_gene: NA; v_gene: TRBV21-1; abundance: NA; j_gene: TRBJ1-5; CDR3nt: TGTGCCAGCAGCTCCCGGGACGTTTGCAATCAGCCCCAGCATTTT; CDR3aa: CASSSRDVCNQPQHF
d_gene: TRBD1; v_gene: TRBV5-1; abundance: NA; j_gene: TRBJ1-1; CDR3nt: TGCGCCAGCAGCTTTACAGGGGATCGGAACACTGAAGCTTTCTTT; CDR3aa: CASSFTGDRNTEAFF
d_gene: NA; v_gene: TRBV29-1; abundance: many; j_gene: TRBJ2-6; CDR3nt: TGCAGCGTTGAAGGTGGACCCTCTGGGGCCAACGTCCTGACTTTC; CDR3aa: CSVEGGPSGANVLTF
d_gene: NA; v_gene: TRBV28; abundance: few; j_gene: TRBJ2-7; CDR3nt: TGTGCCAGCAGTCCCCCCAGGAACAGGGACGAGCAGTACTTC; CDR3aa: CASSPPRNRDEQYF
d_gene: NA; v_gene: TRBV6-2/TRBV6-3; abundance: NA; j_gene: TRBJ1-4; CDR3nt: TGTGCCAGCAGTTACTCGAAGACACCCGTGCGAGGGGAAAAACTGTTTTTT; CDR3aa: CASSYSKTPVRGEKLFF
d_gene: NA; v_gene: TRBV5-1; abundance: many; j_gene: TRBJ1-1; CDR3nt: TGCGCCAGCAGCTTGCGGCAGGGGAACACTGAAGCTTTCTTT; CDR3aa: CASSLRQGNTEAFF
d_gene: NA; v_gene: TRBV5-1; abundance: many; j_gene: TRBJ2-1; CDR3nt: TGCGCCAGCAGCCAAAAACAGCGCAATGAGCAGTTCTTC; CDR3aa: CASSQKQRNEQFF
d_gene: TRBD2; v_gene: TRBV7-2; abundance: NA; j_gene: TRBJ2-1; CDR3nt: TGTGCCAGCAGCTGGACTAGCGTTCACAATGAGCAGTTCTTC; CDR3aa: CASSWTSVHNEQFF
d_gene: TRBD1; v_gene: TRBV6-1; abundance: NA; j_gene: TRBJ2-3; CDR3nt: TGTGCCAGCAGTAGAGGACAGGGTGGAGATACGCAGTATTTT; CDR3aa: CASSRGQGGDTQYF
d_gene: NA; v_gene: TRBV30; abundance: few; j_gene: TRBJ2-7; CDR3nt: TGTGCCTGCTCGGGGGAAAACTCCTACGAGCAGTACTTC; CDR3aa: CACSGENSYEQYF
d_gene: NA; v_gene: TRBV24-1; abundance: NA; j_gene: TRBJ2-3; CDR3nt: TGTGCCACCAGTGACCCCAGGACTAGCACAGATACGCAGTATTTT; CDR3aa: CATSDPRTSTDTQYF
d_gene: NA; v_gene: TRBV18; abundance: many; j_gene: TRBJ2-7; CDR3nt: TGTGCCAGCTCACAACAGCTATCGAACGAGCAGTACTTC; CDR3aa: CASSQQLSNEQYF
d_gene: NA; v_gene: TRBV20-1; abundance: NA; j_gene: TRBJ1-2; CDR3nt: TGCAGTGCTGATGAACGAGGGTCCCAGGACTATGGCTACACCTTC; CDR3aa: CSADERGSQDYGYTF
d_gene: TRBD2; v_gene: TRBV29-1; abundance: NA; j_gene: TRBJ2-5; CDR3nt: TGCAGCGTTGTCGGGGGGGCCGCGCAAGAGACCCAGTACTTC; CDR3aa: CSVVGGAAQETQYF
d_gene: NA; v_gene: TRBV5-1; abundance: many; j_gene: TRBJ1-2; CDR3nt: TGCGCCAGCAGCTTGGCTGGGGGATCCTCTTATGGCTACACCTTC; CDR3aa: CASSLAGGSSYGYTF
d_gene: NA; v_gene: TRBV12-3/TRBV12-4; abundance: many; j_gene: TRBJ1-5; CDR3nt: TGTGCCAGCAGTTTAGAAGGGAAGTCGCCCCAGCATTTT; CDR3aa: CASSLEGKSPQHF
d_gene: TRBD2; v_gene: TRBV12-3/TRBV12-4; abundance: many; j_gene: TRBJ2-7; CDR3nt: TGTGCCAGCAGTTGGCGGGAGAGGTTATCCGAGCAGTACTTC; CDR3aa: CASSWRERLSEQYF
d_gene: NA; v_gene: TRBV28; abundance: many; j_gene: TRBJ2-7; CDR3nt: TGTGCCAGCAGTCCCCCTTTGTTGGGGGTAAACGAGCAGTACTTC; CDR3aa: CASSPPLLGVNEQYF
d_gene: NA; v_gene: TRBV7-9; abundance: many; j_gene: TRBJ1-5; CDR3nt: TGTGCCAGCAGCTTAGAGGATCAGCCCCAGCATTTT; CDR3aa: CASSLEDQPQHF
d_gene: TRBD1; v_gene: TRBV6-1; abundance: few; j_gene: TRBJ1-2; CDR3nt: TGTGCCAGCAGTAATCGACAGGGGTATGGCTACACCTTC; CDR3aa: CASSNRQGYGYTF
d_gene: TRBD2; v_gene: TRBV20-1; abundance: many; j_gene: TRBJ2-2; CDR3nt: TGCAGTGCCCAGCGGGAGCACACCGGGGAGCTGTTTTTT; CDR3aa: CSAQREHTGELFF
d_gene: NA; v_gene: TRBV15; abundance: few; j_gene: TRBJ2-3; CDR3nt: TGTGCCACCAGCAGGGCGACAGTTACCACAGATACGCAGTATTTT; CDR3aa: CATSRATVTTDTQYF
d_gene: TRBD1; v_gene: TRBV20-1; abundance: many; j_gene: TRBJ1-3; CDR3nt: TGCAGTGCTTGGGCGGGACAGGGGGCTAAACGAGGGGGAAACACCATATATTTT; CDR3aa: CSAWAGQGAKRGGNTIYF
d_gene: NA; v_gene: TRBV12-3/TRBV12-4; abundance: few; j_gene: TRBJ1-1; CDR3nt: TGTGCCAGCGGTATGAGTTGGAACACTGAAGCTTTCTTT; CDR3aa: CASGMSWNTEAFF
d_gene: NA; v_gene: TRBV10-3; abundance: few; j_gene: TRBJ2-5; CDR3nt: TGTGCCATCAGTGACGGGACGGAGGAAGTGGAGACCCAGTACTTC; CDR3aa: CAISDGTEEVETQYF
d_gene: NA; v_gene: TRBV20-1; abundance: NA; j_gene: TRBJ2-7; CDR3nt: TGCAGTGCTAAACCGGGAGTTTTCCACGAGCAGTACTTC; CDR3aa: CSAKPGVFHEQYF
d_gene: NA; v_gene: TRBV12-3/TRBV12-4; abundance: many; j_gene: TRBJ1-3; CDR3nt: TGTGCCAGCAGTCAACAGGGTTCCGGAAACACCATATATTTT; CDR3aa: CASSQQGSGNTIYF
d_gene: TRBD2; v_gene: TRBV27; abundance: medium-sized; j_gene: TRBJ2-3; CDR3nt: TGTGCCAGCAGTCCACAGGAAGCGGGAGGGGTAGATACGCAGTATTTT; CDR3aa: CASSPQEAGGVDTQYF
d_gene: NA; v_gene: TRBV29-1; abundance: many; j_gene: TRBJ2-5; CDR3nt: TGCAGTATAGCACAGGGAGGCCAAGAGACCCAGTACTTC; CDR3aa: CSIAQGGQETQYF
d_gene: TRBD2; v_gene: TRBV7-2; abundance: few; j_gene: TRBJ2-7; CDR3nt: TGTGCCAGCAGCTCGAGCGGGGAACCTAACTACGAGCAGTACTTC; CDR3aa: CASSSSGEPNYEQYF
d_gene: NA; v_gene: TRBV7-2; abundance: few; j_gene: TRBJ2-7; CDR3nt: TGTGCCAGCAGCGCCGCGGGGAGCGAGAGCTCCTACGAGCAGTACTTC; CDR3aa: CASSAAGSESSYEQYF